A selection of T cell receptor beta chains follows, all from one sample in a study of cytomegalovirus exposure and HLA in healthy donors. Assay used: immunoSEQ multiplex PCR; TCRdb lists only in-frame clones, some missing. Among 150,000 or so clones listed, 65% to 85% were seen once. The specimen sequenced was PBMCs. The receptors here all came from a middle-aged man in good health and CMV-seronegative. CDR3s include the opening cysteine and the closing phenylalanine or tryptophan.

TRBV19	TRBJ2-7	CASSIARDHEQYF
TRBV6-5	TRBJ1-4	CASSYSGATNEKLFF
TRBV9	TRBJ1-4	CARNRAITEKLFF
TRBV5-4	TRBJ2-1	CASSSFIRDSYNEQFF
TRBV28	TRBJ1-6	CASSSLGQAASPLHF
TRBV11-2	TRBJ2-7	CASSLVRTLPSYEQYF
TRBV11-3	TRBJ2-3	CASRGGRQGATDTQYF
TRBV2	TRBJ2-3	CASSPSGGTDTQYF
TRBV5-1	TRBJ1-6	CASSLDFDSPLHF
TRBV5-1	TRBJ2-2	CASSLGVRGGSGELFF
TRBV5-1	TRBJ2-5	CASSGDRGRETQYF
TRBV5-1	TRBJ2-3	CASSSGPGSTDTQYF
TRBV30	TRBJ2-1	CAWSRQGANEQFF